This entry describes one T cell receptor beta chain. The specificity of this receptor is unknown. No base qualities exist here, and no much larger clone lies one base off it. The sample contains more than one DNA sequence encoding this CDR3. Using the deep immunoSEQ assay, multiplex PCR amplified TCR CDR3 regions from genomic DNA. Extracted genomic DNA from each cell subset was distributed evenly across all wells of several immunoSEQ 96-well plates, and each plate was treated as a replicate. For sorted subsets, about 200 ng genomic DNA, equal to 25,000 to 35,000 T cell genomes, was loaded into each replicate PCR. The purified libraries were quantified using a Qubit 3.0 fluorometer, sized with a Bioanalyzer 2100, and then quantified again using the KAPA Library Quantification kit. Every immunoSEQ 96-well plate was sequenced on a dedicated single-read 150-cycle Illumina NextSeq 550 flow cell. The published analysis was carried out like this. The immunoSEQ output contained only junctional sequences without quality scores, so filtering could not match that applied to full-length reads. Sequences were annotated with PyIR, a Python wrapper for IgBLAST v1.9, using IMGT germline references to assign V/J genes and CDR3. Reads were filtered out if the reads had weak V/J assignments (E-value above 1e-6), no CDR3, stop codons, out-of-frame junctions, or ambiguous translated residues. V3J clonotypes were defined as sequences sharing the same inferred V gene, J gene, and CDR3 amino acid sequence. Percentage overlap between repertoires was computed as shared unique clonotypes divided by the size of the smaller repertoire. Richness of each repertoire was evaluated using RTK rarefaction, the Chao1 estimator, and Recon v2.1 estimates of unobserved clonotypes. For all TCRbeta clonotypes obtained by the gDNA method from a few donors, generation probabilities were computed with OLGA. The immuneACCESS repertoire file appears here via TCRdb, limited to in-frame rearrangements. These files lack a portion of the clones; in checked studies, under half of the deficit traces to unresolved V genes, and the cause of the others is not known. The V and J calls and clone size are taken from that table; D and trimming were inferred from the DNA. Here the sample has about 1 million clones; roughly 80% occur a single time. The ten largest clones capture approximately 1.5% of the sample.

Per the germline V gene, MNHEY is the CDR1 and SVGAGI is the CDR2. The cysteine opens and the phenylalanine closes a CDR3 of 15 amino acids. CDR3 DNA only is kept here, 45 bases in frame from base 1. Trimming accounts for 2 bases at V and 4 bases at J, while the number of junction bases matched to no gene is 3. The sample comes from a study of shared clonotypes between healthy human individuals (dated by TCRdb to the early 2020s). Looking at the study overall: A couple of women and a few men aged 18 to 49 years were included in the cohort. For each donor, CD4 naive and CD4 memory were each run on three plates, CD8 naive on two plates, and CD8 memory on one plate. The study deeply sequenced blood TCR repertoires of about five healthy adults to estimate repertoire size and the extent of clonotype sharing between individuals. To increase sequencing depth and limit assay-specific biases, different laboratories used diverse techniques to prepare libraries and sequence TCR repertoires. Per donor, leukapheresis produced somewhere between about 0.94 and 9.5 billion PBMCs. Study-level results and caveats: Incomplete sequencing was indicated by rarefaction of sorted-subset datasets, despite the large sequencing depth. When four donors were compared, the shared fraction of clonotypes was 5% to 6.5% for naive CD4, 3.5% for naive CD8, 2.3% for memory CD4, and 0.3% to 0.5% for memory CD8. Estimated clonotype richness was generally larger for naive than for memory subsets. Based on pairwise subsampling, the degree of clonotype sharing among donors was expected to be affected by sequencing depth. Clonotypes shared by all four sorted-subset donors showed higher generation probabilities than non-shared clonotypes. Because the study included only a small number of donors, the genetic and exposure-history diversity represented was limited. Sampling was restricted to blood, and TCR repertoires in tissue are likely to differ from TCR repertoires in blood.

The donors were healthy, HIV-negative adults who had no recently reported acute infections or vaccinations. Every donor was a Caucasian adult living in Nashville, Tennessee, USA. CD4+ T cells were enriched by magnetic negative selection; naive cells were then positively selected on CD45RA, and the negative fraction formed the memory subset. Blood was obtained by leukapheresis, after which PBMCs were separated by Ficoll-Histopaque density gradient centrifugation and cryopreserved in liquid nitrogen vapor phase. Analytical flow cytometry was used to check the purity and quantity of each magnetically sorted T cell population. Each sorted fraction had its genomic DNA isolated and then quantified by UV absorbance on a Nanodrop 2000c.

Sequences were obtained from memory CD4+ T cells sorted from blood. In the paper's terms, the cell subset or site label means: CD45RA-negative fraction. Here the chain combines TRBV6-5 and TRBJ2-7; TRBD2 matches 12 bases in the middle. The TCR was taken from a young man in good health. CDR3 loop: CASSYSLAGGYEQYF. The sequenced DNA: TGTGCCAGCAGTTACAGCCTAGCGGGAGGGTACGAGCAGTACTTC.